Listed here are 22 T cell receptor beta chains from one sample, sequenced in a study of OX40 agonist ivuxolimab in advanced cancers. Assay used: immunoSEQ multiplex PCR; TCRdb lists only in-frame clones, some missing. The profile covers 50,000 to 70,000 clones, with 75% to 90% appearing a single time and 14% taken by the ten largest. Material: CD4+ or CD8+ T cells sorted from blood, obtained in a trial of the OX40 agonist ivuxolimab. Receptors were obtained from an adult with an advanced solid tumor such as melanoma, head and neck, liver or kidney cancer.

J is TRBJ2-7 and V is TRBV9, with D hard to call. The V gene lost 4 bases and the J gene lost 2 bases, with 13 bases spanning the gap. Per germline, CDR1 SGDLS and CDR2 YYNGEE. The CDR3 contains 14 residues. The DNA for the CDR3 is TGTGCCAGCAGCTTCGGTCCCGGAACCTACGAGCAGTACTTC. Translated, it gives CASSFGPGTYEQYF.

In nucleotides, the CDR3 is TGTGCCACCTCCTCGACAGGGAACGAGCAGTACTTC. Protein sequence: CATSSTGNEQYF. The chain joins TRBV27 to TRBJ2-7, with 7 bases that match TRBD1. This CDR3 has 12 residues. Germline V gene lookup returns CDR1 MNHEY and CDR2 SMNVEV (reference sequence). Unmatched junction bases numbered 8, after V lost 10 bases and J lost 5 bases.

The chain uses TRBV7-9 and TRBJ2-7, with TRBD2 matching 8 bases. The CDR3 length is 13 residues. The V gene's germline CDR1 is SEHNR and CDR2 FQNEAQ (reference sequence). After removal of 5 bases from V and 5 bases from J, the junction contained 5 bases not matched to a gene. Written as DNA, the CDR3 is TGTGCCAGCAGCCGGACTAGCTTCAACGAGCAGTACTTC. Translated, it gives CASSRTSFNEQYF. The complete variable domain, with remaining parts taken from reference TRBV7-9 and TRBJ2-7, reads DTGVSQNPRHKITKRGQNVTFRCDPISEHNRLYWYRQTLGQGPEFLTYFQNEAQLEKSRLLSDRFSAERPKGSFSTLEIQRTEQGDSAMYLCASSRTSFNEQYFGPGTRLTVT.

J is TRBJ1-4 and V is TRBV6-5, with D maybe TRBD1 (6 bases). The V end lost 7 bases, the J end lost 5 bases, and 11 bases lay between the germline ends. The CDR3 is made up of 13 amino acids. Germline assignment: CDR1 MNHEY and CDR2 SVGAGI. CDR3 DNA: TGTGCCAGCATTCGGGACATCAATGAAAAACTGTTTTTT. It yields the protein CASIRDINEKLFF.

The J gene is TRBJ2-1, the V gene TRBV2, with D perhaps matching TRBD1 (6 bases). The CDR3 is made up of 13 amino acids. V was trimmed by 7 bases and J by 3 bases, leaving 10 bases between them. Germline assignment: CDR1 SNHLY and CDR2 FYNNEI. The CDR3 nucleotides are TGTGCCAGCATGGGCAGGGGCTACAATGAGCAGTTCTTC. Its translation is CASMGRGYNEQFF. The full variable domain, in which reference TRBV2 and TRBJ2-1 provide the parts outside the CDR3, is EPEVTQTPSHQVTQMGQEVILRCVPISNHLYFYWYRQILGQKVEFLVSFYNNEISEKSEIFDDQFSVERPDGSNFTLKIRSTKLEDSAMYFCASMGRGYNEQFFGPGTRLTVL.

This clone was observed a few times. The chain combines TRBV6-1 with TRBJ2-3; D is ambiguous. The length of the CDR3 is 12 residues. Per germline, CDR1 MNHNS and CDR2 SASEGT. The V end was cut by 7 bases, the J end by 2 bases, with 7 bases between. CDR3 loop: CASTHYTDTQYF. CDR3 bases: TGTGCCAGCACCCACTACACAGATACGCAGTATTTT.

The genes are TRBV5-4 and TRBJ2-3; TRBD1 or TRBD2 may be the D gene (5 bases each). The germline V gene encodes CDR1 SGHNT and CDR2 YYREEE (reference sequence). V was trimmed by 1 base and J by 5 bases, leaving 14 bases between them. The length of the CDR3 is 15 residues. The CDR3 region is CASSLLRGGEDTQYF. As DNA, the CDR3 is TGTGCCAGCAGCTTGTTGAGGGGCGGAGAAGATACGCAGTATTTT.

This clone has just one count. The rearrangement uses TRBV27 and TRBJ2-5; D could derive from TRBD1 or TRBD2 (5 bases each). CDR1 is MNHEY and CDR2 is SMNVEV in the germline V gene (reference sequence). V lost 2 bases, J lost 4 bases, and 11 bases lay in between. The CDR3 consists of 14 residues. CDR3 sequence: CASSLASGLETQYF. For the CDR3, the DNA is TGTGCCAGCAGTTTAGCGTCGGGGCTAGAGACCCAGTACTTC.

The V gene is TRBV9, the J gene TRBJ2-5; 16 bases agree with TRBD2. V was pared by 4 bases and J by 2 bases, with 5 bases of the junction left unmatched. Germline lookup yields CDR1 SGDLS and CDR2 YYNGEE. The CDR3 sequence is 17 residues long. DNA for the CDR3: TGTGCCAGCAGCCAAAAGGGACTAGCGGGGGGGCAAGAGACCCAGTACTTC. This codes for CASSQKGLAGGQETQYF.

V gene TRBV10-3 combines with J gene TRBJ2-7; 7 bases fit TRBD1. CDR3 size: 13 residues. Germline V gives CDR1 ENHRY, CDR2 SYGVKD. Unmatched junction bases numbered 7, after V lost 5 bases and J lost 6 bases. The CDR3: CAISQGQIIEQYF. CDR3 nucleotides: TGTGCCATCAGTCAGGGACAGATAATCGAGCAGTACTTC.

For the CDR3, the DNA is TGTGCCAGCAGTTCGGCCGACGGTTGGACTGAAGCTTTCTTT. Translation: CASSSADGWTEAFF. This sequence joins TRBV27 and TRBJ1-1; no clear D gene. Trimming pared 4 bases from V and 5 bases from J, leaving 14 bases between. The V gene's germline CDR1 is MNHEY and CDR2 SMNVEV (reference sequence). This CDR3 spans 14 amino acids.

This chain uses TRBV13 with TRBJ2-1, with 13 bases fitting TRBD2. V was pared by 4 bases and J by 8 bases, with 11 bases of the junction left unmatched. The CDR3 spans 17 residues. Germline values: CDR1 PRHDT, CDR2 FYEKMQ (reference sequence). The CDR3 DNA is TGTGCCAGCAGCTCGGGACTAGCGGGAAGGTGGGGCCATGAGCAGTTCTTC. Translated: CASSSGLAGRWGHEQFF. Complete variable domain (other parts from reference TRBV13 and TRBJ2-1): AAGVIQSPRHLIKEKRETATLKCYPIPRHDTVYWYQQGPGQDPQFLISFYEKMQSDKGSIPDRFSAQQFSDYHSELNMSSLELGDSALYFCASSSGLAGRWGHEQFFGPGTRLTVL.

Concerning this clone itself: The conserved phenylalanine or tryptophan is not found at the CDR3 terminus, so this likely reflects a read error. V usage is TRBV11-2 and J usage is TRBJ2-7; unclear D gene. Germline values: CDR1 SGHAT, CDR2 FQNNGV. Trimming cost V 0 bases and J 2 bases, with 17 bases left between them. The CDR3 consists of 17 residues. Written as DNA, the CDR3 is TGTGCCAGCAGCTTAGATTTCAGTCCCTTCATTACCTACGAGCAGTACCTC. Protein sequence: CASSLDFSPFITYEQYL.

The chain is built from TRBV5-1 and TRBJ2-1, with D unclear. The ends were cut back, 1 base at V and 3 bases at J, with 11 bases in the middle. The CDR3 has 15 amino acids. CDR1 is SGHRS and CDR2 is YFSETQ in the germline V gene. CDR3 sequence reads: CASSLLTPGYNEQFF. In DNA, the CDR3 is TGCGCCAGCAGCTTGCTGACTCCGGGCTACAATGAGCAGTTCTTC.

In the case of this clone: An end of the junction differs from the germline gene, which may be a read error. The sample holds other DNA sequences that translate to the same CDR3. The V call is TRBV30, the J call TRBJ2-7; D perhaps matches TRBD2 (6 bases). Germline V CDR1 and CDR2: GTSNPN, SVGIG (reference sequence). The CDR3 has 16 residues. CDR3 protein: CALFVIGTGGTYEQYF. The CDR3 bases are TGCGCCTTATTCGTTATCGGCACAGGAGGGACCTACGAGCAGTACTTC.

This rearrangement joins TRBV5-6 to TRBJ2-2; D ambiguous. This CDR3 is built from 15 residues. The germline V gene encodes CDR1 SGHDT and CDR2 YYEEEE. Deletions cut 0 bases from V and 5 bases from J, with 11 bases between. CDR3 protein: CASSLGIYLTGELFF. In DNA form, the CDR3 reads TGTGCCAGCAGCTTGGGTATCTATTTAACCGGGGAGCTGTTTTTT.

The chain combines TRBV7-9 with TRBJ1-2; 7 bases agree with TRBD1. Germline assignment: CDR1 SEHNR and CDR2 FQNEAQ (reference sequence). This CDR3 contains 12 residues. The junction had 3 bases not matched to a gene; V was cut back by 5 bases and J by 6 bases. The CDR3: CASSRDRDGYTF. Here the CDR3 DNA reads TGTGCCAGCAGCCGTGACAGGGATGGCTACACCTTC.

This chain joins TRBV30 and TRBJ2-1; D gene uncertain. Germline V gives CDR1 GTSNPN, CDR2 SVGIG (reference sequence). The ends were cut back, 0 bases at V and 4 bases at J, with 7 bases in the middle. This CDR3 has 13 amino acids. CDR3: CAWSVGFYNEQFF. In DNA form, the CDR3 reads TGTGCCTGGAGTGTCGGTTTTTACAATGAGCAGTTCTTC. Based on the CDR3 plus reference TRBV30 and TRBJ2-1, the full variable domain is SQTIHQWPATLVQPVGSPLSLECTVEGTSNPNLYWYRQAAGRGLQLLFYSVGIGQISSEVPQNLSASRPQDRQFILSSKKLLLSDSGFYLCAWSVGFYNEQFFGPGTRLTVL.

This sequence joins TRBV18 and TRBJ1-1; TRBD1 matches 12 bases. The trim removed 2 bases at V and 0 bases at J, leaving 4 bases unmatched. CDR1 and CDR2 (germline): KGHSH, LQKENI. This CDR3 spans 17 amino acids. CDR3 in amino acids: CASSPRGQGAMNTEAFF. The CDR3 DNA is TGTGCCAGCTCACCAAGGGGACAGGGGGCCATGAACACTGAAGCTTTCTTT.

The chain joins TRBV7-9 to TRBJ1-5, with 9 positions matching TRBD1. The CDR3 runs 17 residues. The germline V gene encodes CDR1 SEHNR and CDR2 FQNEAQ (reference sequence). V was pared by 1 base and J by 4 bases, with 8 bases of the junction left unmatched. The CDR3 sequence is CASSLVPDRGINQPQHF. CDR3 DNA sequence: TGTGCCAGCAGCTTAGTCCCGGACAGGGGAATAAATCAGCCCCAGCATTTT.

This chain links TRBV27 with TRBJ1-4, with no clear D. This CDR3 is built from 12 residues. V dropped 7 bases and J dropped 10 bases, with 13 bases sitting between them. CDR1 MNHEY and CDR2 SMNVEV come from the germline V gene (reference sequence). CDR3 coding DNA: TGTGCCAGCACCTCCCCCCCTGGAAAACTGTTTTTT. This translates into CASTSPPGKLFF.

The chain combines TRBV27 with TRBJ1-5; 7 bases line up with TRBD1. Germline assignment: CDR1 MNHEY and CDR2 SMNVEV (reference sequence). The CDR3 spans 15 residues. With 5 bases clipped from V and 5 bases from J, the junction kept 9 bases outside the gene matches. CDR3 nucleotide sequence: TGTGCCAGCAGTGCGGCGACAGGGCGGGATCAGCCCCAGCATTTT. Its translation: CASSAATGRDQPQHF.